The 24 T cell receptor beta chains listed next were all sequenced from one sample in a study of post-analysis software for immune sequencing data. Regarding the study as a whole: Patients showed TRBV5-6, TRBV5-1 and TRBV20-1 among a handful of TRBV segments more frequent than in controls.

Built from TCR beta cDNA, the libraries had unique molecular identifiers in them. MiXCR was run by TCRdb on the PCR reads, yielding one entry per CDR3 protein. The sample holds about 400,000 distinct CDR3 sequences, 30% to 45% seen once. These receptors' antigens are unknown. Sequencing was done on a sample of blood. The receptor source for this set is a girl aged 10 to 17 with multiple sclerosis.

The CDR3 sequence: CASSEMGTISTDTQYF. The CDR3 nucleotides are TGTGCCAGCAGTGAAATGGGGACAATTAGCACAGATACGCAGTATTTT. V gene TRBV6-1 combines with J gene TRBJ2-3; the D gene is possibly TRBD1 (6 bases). The CDR3 is 16 residues long. Germline V gives CDR1 MNHNS, CDR2 SASEGT. V lost 2 bases to trimming and J lost 0 bases, with 12 bases between them.

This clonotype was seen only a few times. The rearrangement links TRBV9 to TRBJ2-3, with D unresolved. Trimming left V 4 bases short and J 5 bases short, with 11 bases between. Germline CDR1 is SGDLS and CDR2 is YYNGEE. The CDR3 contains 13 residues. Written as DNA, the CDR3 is TGTGCCAGCAGCTACTCACTGCGAGATACGCAGTATTTT. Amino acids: CASSYSLRDTQYF. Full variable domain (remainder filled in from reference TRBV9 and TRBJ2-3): DSGVTQTPKHLITATGQRVTLRCSPRSGDLSVYWYQQSLDQGLQFLIQYYNGEERAKGNILERFSAQQFPDLHSELNLSSLELGDSALYFCASSYSLRDTQYFGPGTRLTVL.

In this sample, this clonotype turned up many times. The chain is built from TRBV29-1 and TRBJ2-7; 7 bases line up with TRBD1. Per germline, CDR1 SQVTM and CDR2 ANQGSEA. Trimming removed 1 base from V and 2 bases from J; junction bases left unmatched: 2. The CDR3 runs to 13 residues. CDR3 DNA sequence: TGCAGCGTTGAAGGGGACAGACCCTACGAGCAGTACTTC. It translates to CSVEGDRPYEQYF.

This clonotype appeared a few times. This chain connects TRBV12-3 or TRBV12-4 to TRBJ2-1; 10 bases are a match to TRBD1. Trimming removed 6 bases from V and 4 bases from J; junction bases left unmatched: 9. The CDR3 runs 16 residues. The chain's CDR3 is CASSLFPDRGYNEQFF. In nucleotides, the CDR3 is TGTGCCAGCAGCCTCTTCCCGGACAGGGGGTACAATGAGCAGTTCTTC.

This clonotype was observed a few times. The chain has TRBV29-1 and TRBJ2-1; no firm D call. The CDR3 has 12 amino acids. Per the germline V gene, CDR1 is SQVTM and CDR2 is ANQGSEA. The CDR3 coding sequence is TGCGGTGTCTCGGATCCGGAGAATGAGCAGTTCTTC. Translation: CGVSDPENEQFF.

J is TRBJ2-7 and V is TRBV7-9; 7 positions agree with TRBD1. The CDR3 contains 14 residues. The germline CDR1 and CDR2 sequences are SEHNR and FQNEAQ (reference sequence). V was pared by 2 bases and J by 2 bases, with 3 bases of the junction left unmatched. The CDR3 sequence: CASSLRGTAYEQYF. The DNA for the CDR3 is TGTGCCAGCAGCTTAAGGGGGACAGCCTACGAGCAGTACTTC.

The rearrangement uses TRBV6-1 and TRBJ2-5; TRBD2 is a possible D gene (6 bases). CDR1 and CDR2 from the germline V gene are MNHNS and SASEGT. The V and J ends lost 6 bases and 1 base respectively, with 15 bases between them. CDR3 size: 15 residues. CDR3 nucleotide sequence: TGTGCCAGCAGCCAAAAGCGGGCGTTCCAAGAGACCCAGTACTTC. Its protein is CASSQKRAFQETQYF.

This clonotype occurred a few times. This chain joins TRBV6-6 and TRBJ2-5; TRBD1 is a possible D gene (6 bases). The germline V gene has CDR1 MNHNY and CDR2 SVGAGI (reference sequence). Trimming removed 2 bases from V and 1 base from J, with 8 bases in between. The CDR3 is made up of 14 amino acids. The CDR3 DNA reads TGTGCCAGCAGTTACCCCAGGGGCCAAGAGACCCAGTACTTC. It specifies CASSYPRGQETQYF.

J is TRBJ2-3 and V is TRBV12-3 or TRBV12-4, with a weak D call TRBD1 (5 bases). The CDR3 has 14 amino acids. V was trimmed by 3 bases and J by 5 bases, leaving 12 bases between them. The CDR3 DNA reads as TGTGCCAGCAGTTTTAAGGGGTCTGGAGATACGCAGTATTTT. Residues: CASSFKGSGDTQYF.

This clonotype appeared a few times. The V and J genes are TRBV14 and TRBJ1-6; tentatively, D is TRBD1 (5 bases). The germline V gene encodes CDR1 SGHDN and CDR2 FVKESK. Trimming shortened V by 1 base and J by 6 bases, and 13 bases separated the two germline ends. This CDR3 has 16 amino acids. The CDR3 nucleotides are TGTGCCAGCAGCCAAGGTTGGGGCGGTTTTAATTCACCCCTCCACTTT. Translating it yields CASSQGWGGFNSPLHF.

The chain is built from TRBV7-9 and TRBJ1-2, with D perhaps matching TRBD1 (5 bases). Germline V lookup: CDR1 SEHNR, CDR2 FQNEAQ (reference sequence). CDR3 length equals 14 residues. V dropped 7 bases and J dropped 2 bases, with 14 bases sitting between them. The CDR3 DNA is TGTGCCAGCATTCCTGACAGCCCAAACTATGGCTACACCTTC. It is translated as CASIPDSPNYGYTF.

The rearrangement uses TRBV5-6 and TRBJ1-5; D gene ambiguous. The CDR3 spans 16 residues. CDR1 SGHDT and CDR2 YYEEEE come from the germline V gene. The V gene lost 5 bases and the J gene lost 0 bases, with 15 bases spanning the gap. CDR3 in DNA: TGTGCCAGCAGTCCCGGGCCGCATCATAGCAATCAGCCCCAGCATTTT. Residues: CASSPGPHHSNQPQHF.

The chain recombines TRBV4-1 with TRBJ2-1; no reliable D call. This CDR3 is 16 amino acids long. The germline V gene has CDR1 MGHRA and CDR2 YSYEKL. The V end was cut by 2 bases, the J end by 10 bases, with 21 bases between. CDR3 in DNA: TGCGCCAGCAGCCAATGCGAGGCCCAGATTTGGAACGAGCAGTTCTTC. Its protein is CASSQCEAQIWNEQFF.

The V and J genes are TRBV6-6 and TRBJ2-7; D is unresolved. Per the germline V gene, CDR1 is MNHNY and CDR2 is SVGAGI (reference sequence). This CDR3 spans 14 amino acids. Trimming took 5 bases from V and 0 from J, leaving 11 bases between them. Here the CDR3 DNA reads TGTGCCAGCAGTCCCCGGACCCTCTCCTACGAGCAGTACTTC. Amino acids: CASSPRTLSYEQYF.

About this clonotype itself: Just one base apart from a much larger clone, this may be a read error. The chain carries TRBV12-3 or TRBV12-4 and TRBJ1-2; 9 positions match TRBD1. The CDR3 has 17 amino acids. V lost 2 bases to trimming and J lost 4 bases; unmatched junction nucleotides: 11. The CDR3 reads CASSLKVRGQGVYGYTF. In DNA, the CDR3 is TGTGCCAGCAGTTTAAAAGTGCGGGGACAGGGTGTCTATGGCTACACCTTC.

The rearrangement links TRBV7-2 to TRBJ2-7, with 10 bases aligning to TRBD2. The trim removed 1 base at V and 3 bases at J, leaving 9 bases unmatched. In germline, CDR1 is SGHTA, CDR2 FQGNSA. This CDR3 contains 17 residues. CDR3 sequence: CASSLGIAGGQSYEQYF. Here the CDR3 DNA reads TGTGCCAGCAGCTTAGGAATAGCGGGGGGCCAAAGCTACGAGCAGTACTTC.

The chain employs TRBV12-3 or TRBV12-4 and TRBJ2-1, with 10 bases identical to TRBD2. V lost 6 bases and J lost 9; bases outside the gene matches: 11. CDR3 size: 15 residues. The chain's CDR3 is CASSPGGVAGGEQFF. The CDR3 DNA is TGTGCCAGCAGCCCCGGTGGAGTAGCGGGGGGTGAGCAGTTCTTC.

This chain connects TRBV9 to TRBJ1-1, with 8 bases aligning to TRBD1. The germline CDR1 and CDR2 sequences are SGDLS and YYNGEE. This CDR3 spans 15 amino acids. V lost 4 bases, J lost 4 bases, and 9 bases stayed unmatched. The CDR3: CASSPTGGGTTEAFF. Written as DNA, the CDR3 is TGTGCCAGCAGCCCCACAGGGGGGGGGACCACTGAAGCTTTCTTT.

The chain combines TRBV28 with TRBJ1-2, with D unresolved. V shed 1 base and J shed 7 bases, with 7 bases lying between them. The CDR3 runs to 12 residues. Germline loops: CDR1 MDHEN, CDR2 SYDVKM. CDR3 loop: CASSLSKGGYTF. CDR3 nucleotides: TGTGCCAGCAGTTTATCCAAGGGTGGCTACACCTTC.

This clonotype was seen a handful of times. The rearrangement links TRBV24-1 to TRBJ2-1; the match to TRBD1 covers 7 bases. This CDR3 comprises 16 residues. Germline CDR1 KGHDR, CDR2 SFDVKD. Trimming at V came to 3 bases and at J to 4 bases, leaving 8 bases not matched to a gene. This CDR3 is CATSDPRDSLYNEQFF. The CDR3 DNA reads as TGTGCCACCAGTGATCCCCGGGACAGCTTATACAATGAGCAGTTCTTC.

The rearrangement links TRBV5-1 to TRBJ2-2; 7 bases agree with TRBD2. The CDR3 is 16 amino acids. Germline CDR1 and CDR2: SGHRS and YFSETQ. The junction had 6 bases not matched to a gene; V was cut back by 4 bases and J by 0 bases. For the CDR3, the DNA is TGCGCCAGCAGCCTCAGGGAGGGGACGAACACCGGGGAGCTGTTTTTT. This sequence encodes CASSLREGTNTGELFF.

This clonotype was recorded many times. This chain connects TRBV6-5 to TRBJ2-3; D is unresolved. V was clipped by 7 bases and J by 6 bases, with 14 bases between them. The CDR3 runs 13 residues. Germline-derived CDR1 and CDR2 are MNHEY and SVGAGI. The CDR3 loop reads CASTAPFLDTQYF. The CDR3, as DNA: TGTGCCAGCACCGCCCCCTTCCTGGATACGCAGTATTTT.

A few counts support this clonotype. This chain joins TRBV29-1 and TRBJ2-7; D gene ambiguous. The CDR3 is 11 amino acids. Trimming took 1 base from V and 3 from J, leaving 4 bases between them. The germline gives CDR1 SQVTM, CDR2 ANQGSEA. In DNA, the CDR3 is TGCAGCGTTGAAGTGGGCTACGAGCAGTACTTC. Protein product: CSVEVGYEQYF.

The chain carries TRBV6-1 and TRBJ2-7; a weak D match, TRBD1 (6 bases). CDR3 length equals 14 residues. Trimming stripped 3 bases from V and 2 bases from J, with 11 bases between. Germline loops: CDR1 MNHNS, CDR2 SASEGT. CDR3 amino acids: CASSDRDTTYEQYF. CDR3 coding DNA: TGTGCCAGCAGTGACCGGGACACTACCTACGAGCAGTACTTC.